This TCR beta chain was sequenced in a study of blood T cell repertoires in COVID-19 (TCRdb year 2020). Study-level background: Collaborator samples came from the United States, Italy and Spain and covered acute and convalescent phases of COVID-19. The material from the prospective study consisted of cDNA or gDNA derived from T cells, B-cell-depleted T cells, or PBMCs. Deeply sampled blood TCRbeta repertoires from subjects exposed to, actively infected with, or recovered from COVID-19 were included in the dataset. A freely available public database, intended as a resource for researchers studying the immune response to SARS-CoV-2, is where the repertoires were released. The samples were drawn from two sources: the first 160 participants of the ongoing ImmuneRACE study, and 1,200 or so subjects contributed by 6 global collaborators. A de-identified subject ID, COVID-19 status, age in years and sex were almost always included in the sample metadata. Where available, HLA class I and class II types were taken from metadata supplied by the sample provider and were not determined by assay-based typing.

Enrolling through a virtual design, the prospective study's participants ranged in age from roughly 18 to 89 years and lived across 20 to 30 United States geographic areas. In the prospective study, participants were assigned to cohorts based on the clinical history participants reported in a screening survey and a study questionnaire. Exposed participants had been in contact with someone with a PCR-confirmed or clinician-diagnosed COVID-19 case within 2 weeks of study entry. In the prospective study, whole blood, serum and a nasopharyngeal or oropharyngeal swab were collected from each participant by mobile phlebotomists. Prospective study participants could optionally give additional blood draws and questionnaires over an approximately two-month period. Blood samples from the prospective study were shipped frozen or at room temperature prior to DNA extraction. V and J are truncated by 4 bases and 5 bases respectively, leaving an intervening sequence of 14 bases. From the germline V gene (reference sequence), CDR1 is LGHDT and CDR2 is YNNKEL. The CDR3 goes from the cysteine to the phenylalanine over 14 residues. Only the CDR3 DNA stays, 42 bases, in frame from base 1.

TCRbeta CDR3 regions were amplified from genomic DNA by means of the immunoSEQ Assay, a bias-controlled multiplex PCR. The authors' analysis ran thus. Within the assay, amplification of reference gene primers was used to estimate how many nucleated cells each sample contained. To quantify the absolute abundance of each unique TCRbeta CDR3 rearrangement, sequence reads were collapsed and filtered. For each sample, productive Simpson clonality was calculated by taking the square root of Simpson's diversity index across productive rearrangements. Held by TCRdb, this immuneACCESS table contains in-frame sequences only and omits some clones. Under half of the omission traces to an unresolved V gene where checked; the cause of the rest is unknown. The V and J calls and clone size were taken over from that table, and D and trimming were inferred from the DNA. The sample table shows about 270,000 clones, and more than 85% are seen once. The top ten clones comprise 2.8% of the sample.

Here is what the overall study found, with its caveats: The amount of clinical and demographic metadata varied by source and participant and was provided uncurated.

With regard to this clone: What this receptor recognizes is not known. Base quality data are lacking; no much larger clone is found one base away.

The sequence came from a man in his forties who had been exposed to COVID-19. Source material: PBMCs or T cells enriched from blood (not recorded which). This chain joins TRBV3-1 (or the pseudogene TRBV3-2) to TRBJ2-5; a tentative D match to TRBD1 spans 6 bases. The nucleotide sequence reads TGTGCCAGCAGCCGCCTGAGCGACAGGGAGACCCAGTACTTC. The encoded protein is CASSRLSDRETQYF.